The clone carrying this TCR beta chain occurred many times. Its antigen is still unknown. MiXCR, run by TCRdb on the reads, gives a single entry per CDR3 protein. This table holds approximately 260,000 distinct CDR3 sequences, 15% to 20% found once. The V and J ends lost 1 base and 3 bases respectively, with 9 bases between them. The CDR3 has 14 amino acids. CDR1 is SGHTA and CDR2 is FQGNSA in the germline V gene. The data are from a study of T cell repertoires in cytomegalovirus infection. Overall study context: Public TCR beta signature analysis indicated the presence of both CMV infection and matching HLA type. General study points: Dominating the ex vivo response were TCR beta clonotypes that were CMV-specific and HLA-C-restricted. Cumulative frequency of public TCR beta families picked out carriers of CMV plus the relevant HLA.

Sequencing used CD8+ T cells from PBMCs. The source of this sequence is a human donor in good health (CMV status not recorded). Some clones in this sample may be carry-over from other donors' samples. The chain links TRBV7-2 to TRBJ1-1, with unresolved D. The CDR3 region is CASSLVGGYTEAFF. CDR3 sequence (DNA): TGTGCCAGCAGCTTAGTGGGCGGATACACTGAAGCTTTCTTT.